This T cell receptor beta chain was retrieved from a study of T cell repertoires in cytomegalovirus infection. Study-wide background: Both CMV infection and a matching HLA type were indicated by public TCR beta signatures. The study's findings and limits: Dominating the ex vivo response were HLA-C-restricted CMV-specific TCR beta clonotypes. Cumulated frequencies of public TCR beta families served to identify carriers of CMV plus the relevant HLA.

In its sample, this clonotype was seen a few times. What it binds is unknown. The germline CDR1 and CDR2 sequences are SGHNT and YENEEA. The CDR3 has 15 residues. Trimming pared 3 bases from V and 4 bases from J, leaving 15 bases between. One entry per CDR3 protein, called by TCRdb with MiXCR from the reads. The sample lists 680,000 or so distinct CDR3 sequences; 35% to 45% were seen once. The clonotype comes from a human donor in good health (CMV status not recorded). Some clones in this sample may be carry-over from other donors' samples. The rearrangement joins TRBV11-3 to TRBJ1-1, with a possible D match to TRBD1 (6 bases). The sequencing input was PBMCs. The CDR3 is CASSFQGPRGTEAFF. For the CDR3, the DNA is TGTGCCAGCAGCTTCCAAGGACCCAGGGGCACTGAAGCTTTCTTT.